This note documents a single T cell receptor beta chain sequence. The same CDR3 arises from other DNA sequences in this sample as well. Libraries were prepared by immunoSEQ multiplex PCR; TCRdb keeps only in-frame clonotypes and omits some of them. The data hold some 120,000 clones, with over 65% observed a single time. CTLA-4 blockade using ipilimumab, together with focal radiation, was received by patients with chemo-refractory metastatic non-small-cell lung cancer. The record originates from a study of radiotherapy plus CTLA-4 blockade in lung cancer. In germline, CDR1 is SGHTA, CDR2 FQGTGA. V was clipped by 5 bases and J by 8 bases, with 29 bases between them. There are 18 residues in the CDR3.

The clonotype was recovered from a human donor with non-small cell lung cancer that progressed on radiotherapy plus ipilimumab. Some clones in this sample may be carry-over from other donors' samples. This chain joins TRBV7-3 and TRBJ2-3; tentatively, D is TRBD1 or TRBD2 (5 bases each). The source material was peripheral blood, sampled from a patient treated with radiotherapy plus ipilimumab. CDR3 coding DNA: TGTGCCAGCAGCGATAATTTAGGGGTCAGATGGGAACGGGGTACGCAGTATTTT. Amino acid sequence: CASSDNLGVRWERGTQYF.